This paragraph covers one T cell receptor (beta chain) sequence. Its specificity is not known. Donors showed nominal health when sampled, although they likely had unrecorded immune exposures. Between the trimmed V and J ends, which lost 10 bases and 6 bases, there was a span of 15 bases. CDR1 is MDHEN and CDR2 is SYDVKM in the germline V gene. The CDR3 spans 13 residues. This record comes from a study of cytomegalovirus exposure and HLA in healthy donors. Overall study findings and caveats: Researchers left out some V segments, among them TRBV6-2 and TRBV6-3, as indistinguishable.

Primers included in the PCR were 60 Vbeta and 13 Jbeta primers. The authors' processing: In a later analysis, of some 80 million unique beta chains, around 9.9 million appeared in at least two donors. Sequencing was performed with immunoSEQ multiplex PCR; in TCRdb, only in-frame clones are kept and a portion is missing. V, J and clone size are taken as reported in that table, and D and trimming were inferred from the DNA itself. The data hold 200,000 or so clones, with about 80% observed a single time. The sample comprised PBMCs. This receptor was obtained from a woman in her 30s in good health and CMV-seronegative. V usage is TRBV28 and J usage is TRBJ2-2, with D possibly matching TRBD2 (5 bases). In DNA, the CDR3 is TGTGCCACCCGTCAAGCGGCAGCCGGGGAGCTGTTTTTT. This gives the protein CATRQAAAGELFF.